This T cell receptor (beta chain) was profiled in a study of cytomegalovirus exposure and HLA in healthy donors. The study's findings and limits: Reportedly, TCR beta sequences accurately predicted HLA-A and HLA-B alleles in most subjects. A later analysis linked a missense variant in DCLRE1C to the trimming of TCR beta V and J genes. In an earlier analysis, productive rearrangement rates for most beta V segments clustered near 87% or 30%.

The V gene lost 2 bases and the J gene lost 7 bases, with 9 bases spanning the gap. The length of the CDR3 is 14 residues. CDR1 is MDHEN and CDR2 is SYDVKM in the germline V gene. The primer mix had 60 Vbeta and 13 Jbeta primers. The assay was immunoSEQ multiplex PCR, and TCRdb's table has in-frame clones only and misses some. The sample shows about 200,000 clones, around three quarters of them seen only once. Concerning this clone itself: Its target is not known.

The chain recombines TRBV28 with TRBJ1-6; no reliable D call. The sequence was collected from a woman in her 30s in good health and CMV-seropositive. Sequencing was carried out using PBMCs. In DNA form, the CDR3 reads TGTGCCAGCAGTTTAGGGTTGCGGAATTCACCCCTCCACTTT. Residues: CASSLGLRNSPLHF.